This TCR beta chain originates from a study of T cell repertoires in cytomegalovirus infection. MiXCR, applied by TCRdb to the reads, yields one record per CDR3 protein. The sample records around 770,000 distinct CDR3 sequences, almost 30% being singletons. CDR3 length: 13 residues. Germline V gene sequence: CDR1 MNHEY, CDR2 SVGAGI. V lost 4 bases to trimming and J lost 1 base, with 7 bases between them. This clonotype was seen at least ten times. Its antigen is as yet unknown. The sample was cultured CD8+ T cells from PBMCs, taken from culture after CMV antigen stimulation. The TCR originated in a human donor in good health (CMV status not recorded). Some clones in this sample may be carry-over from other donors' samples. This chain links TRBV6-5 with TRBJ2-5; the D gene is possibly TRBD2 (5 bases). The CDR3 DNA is TGTGCCAGCAGTTTTGGACTCCAAGAGACCCAGTACTTC. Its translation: CASSFGLQETQYF.